This entry lists 27 T cell receptor beta chains sequenced from one sample in a study of blood T cell repertoires in COVID-19. The repertoire was sequenced with immunoSEQ multiplex PCR; TCRdb's copy has only in-frame clones and lacks some. The sample records fewer than 450,000 clones, around 90% being singletons. Sequencing input: PBMCs or T cells enriched from blood (not recorded which). The receptors derive from a woman between 35 and 50 years old with acute COVID-19.

The V and J genes are TRBV9 and TRBJ2-5; TRBD2 agrees at 11 bases. This CDR3 spans 16 amino acids. The germline V gene has CDR1 SGDLS and CDR2 YYNGEE. V lost 1 base, J lost 2 bases, and 4 bases stayed unmatched. CDR3 protein: CASSVFSGGDQETQYF. The CDR3 nucleotides are TGTGCCAGCAGCGTATTTAGCGGGGGGGATCAAGAGACCCAGTACTTC.

Only one count was recorded for this clone. V and J are TRBV15 and TRBJ2-2; maybe TRBD1 (5 bases). Deletions cut 0 bases from V and 6 bases from J, with 14 bases between. The CDR3 length is 16 residues. The germline V gene encodes CDR1 LNHNV and CDR2 YYDKDF (reference sequence). CDR3 protein: CATSRDTGHPPGELFF. In DNA form, the CDR3 reads TGTGCCACCAGCAGAGATACAGGACATCCCCCCGGGGAGCTGTTTTTT.

The V and J genes are TRBV5-4 and TRBJ2-1, with TRBD2 identical over 13 bases. Germline CDR1 and CDR2: SGHNT and YYREEE (reference sequence). The CDR3 extends over 18 amino acids. J gave up 5 bases and V 4 bases, and 12 bases lay outside the gene matches. The CDR3 region is CASSLRLAGGLTHNEQFF. For the CDR3, the DNA is TGTGCCAGCAGCCTGAGACTAGCGGGGGGCCTTACTCACAATGAGCAGTTCTTC.

This chain's CDR3 is CASSQPFAGGQETQYF. CDR3 nucleotide sequence: TGTGCCAGCAGCCAACCTTTTGCGGGGGGGCAAGAGACCCAGTACTTC. V gene TRBV14 combines with J gene TRBJ2-5, with 9 nucleotides matching TRBD2. CDR3 length: 16 residues. With 2 bases clipped from V and 2 bases from J, the junction kept 6 bases outside the gene matches. Per the germline V gene, CDR1 is SGHDN and CDR2 is FVKESK.

The gene calls are TRBV11-2 and TRBJ1-4; 7 nucleotides agree with TRBD1. The junction had 12 bases not matched to a gene; V was cut back by 5 bases and J by 0 bases. The CDR3 covers 18 residues. The V gene's germline CDR1 is SGHAT and CDR2 FQNNGV. CDR3 nucleotides: TGTGCCAGCAGCCATAGGGGGACAGAAGCTGCAACTAATGAAAAACTGTTTTTT. Amino acids: CASSHRGTEAATNEKLFF.

Concerning this clone: Other nucleotide sequences from this sample produce the same CDR3. The gene calls are TRBV30 and TRBJ1-5; tentatively, D is TRBD1 (6 bases). The V and J ends lost 0 bases and 2 bases respectively, with 8 bases between them. The germline CDR1 and CDR2 sequences are GTSNPN and SVGIG (reference sequence). The CDR3 is made up of 14 amino acids. CDR3 protein: CAWSVSGGNQPQHF. In nucleotides, the CDR3 is TGTGCCTGGAGTGTATCAGGGGGCAATCAGCCCCAGCATTTT.

The V and J genes are TRBV4-1 and TRBJ2-5; 10 positions agree with TRBD1. CDR1 and CDR2 from the germline V gene are MGHRA and YSYEKL. The CDR3 is made up of 16 amino acids. V was pared by 0 bases and J by 5 bases, with 6 bases of the junction left unmatched. In DNA, the CDR3 is TGCGCCAGCAGCCAAGATCCGGGACAGGGGTGGGAGACCCAGTACTTC. Translated: CASSQDPGQGWETQYF.

The genes are TRBV7-2 and TRBJ2-1; 8 positions match TRBD1. Germline trimming cut 4 bases from V and 9 bases from J; bases unmatched to any gene: 14. There are 16 residues in the CDR3. Germline V gene sequence: CDR1 SGHTA, CDR2 FQGNSA. The CDR3 spells CASSSQGRTGNREQFF. For the CDR3, the DNA is TGTGCCAGCAGCTCACAAGGGAGGACAGGGAATCGTGAGCAGTTCTTC. The whole variable domain, remainder taken from reference TRBV7-2 and TRBJ2-1, is GAGVSQSPSNKVTEKGKDVELRCDPISGHTALYWYRQSLGQGLEFLIYFQGNSAPDKSGLPSDRFSAERTGGSVSTLTIQRTQQEDSAVYLCASSSQGRTGNREQFFGPGTRLTVL.

The rearrangement joins TRBV2 to TRBJ2-7; maybe TRBD1 (6 bases). The germline CDR1 and CDR2 sequences are SNHLY and FYNNEI. This CDR3 region has 14 residues. Trimming took off 6 bases at V and 6 bases at J, with 18 bases between the two ends. CDR3 sequence (DNA): TGTGCCAGCAGGAGAGCAGGGGCCGCCGGCGAGCAGTACTTC. This codes for CASRRAGAAGEQYF.

This clone occurred once. V usage is TRBV6-4 and J usage is TRBJ1-5; D is undetermined. The CDR3 spans 16 residues. V lost 2 bases and J lost 2, with 13 bases in between. Germline-derived CDR1 and CDR2 are MRHNA and SNTAGT. Here the CDR3 reads CASSDTTVEGNQPQHF. CDR3 DNA: TGTGCCAGCAGTGACACCACGGTAGAAGGCAATCAGCCCCAGCATTTT.

The chain links TRBV20-1 to TRBJ1-2; D possibly corresponds to TRBD1 (5 bases). CDR3 length: 15 residues. Trimming left V 6 bases short and J 0 bases short, with 17 bases between. Germline V gene lookup returns CDR1 DFQATT and CDR2 SNEGSKA (reference sequence). The CDR3 spells CSASTTGGANYGYTF. In nucleotides, the CDR3 is TGCAGTGCAAGTACCACGGGGGGGGCTAACTATGGCTACACCTTC.

The rearrangement joins TRBV5-6 to TRBJ1-5, with no clear D. V lost 6 bases and J 11 bases, leaving 3 bases between the germline ends. There are 8 residues in the CDR3. Germline V CDR1 and CDR2: SGHDT, YYEEEE. CDR3 in DNA: TGTGCCAGCACCGCCCAGCATTTT. This translates into CASTAQHF.

The rearrangement uses TRBV2 and TRBJ1-5, with a tentative D call TRBD1 (6 bases). V lost 7 bases and J 8 bases, leaving 15 bases between the germline ends. The CDR3 has 13 amino acids. Germline V gene data show CDR1 as SNHLY and CDR2 as FYNNEI. CDR3 sequence (DNA): TGTGCCAGCACCAGACAGGTAAATAAGCCCCAGCATTTT. The encoded protein is CASTRQVNKPQHF. The whole variable domain, remainder taken from reference TRBV2 and TRBJ1-5, is EPEVTQTPSHQVTQMGQEVILRCVPISNHLYFYWYRQILGQKVEFLVSFYNNEISEKSEIFDDQFSVERPDGSNFTLKIRSTKLEDSAMYFCASTRQVNKPQHFGDGTRLSIL.

J is TRBJ2-3 and V is TRBV3-1 (or the pseudogene TRBV3-2), with TRBD1 as a possible D gene (6 bases). Germline V gives CDR1 LGHDT, CDR2 YNNKEL (reference sequence). The V gene lost 1 base and the J gene lost 7 bases, with 18 bases spanning the gap. The CDR3 loop spans 16 amino acids. CDR3: CASSQVRWDKPHTQYF. CDR3 DNA: TGTGCCAGCAGCCAAGTGCGGTGGGACAAGCCCCATACGCAGTATTTT.

Here the CDR3 DNA reads TGTGCCAGCAGCCCGAGAGTGTCCCTCTACAATGAGCAGTTCTTC. It yields the protein CASSPRVSLYNEQFF. This rearrangement joins TRBV5-4 to TRBJ2-1, with unresolved D. Trimming stripped 4 bases from V and 3 bases from J, with 14 bases between. This CDR3 comprises 15 residues. Germline CDR1 is SGHNT and CDR2 is YYREEE (reference sequence).

The chain couples TRBV3-1 (or the pseudogene TRBV3-2) to TRBJ2-1, with 9 bases matching TRBD2. This CDR3 has 17 residues. Trimming cost V 0 bases and J 5 bases; bases outside gene matches: 8. CDR1 is LGHDT, CDR2 YNNKEL, per germline (reference sequence). In nucleotides, the CDR3 is TGTGCCAGCAGCCAAGATTTGTCTAGCGGGGACCACAATGAGCAGTTCTTC. The encoded protein is CASSQDLSSGDHNEQFF.

In this sample, this clone turned up a few times. V gene TRBV29-1 combines with J gene TRBJ1-2, with TRBD1 identical over 8 bases. V dropped 4 bases and J dropped 1; count of bases not matched to a gene: 11. Germline V gene data show CDR1 as SQVTM and CDR2 as ANQGSEA. CDR3 length: 16 residues. DNA of the CDR3: TGCAGCGTTGTTGTCCCGACAGGGGACTATAACTATGGCTACACCTTC. Residues: CSVVVPTGDYNYGYTF.

The chain recombines TRBV3-1 (or the pseudogene TRBV3-2) with TRBJ2-3, with D perhaps matching TRBD2 (6 bases). V was shortened by 1 base and J by 6 bases, with 8 bases between the two germline ends. The CDR3 spans 13 residues. CDR1 is LGHDT, CDR2 YNNKEL, per germline (reference sequence). In nucleotides, the CDR3 is TGTGCCAGCAGCCAAGCGGGGGACGATACGCAGTATTTT. It codes for CASSQAGDDTQYF.

In this sample, this clone turned up once. The chain carries TRBV27 and TRBJ2-2; possible D gene TRBD2, 5 bases. CDR1 and CDR2 from the germline V gene are MNHEY and SMNVEV (reference sequence). CDR3 length: 15 amino acids. Trimming left V 9 bases short and J 5 bases short, with 19 bases between. The CDR3 sequence: CASTRAGVWTGELFF. The CDR3 coding sequence is TGTGCCAGTACCCGAGCCGGGGTATGGACCGGGGAGCTGTTTTTT.

This chain uses TRBV6-1 with TRBJ2-2; TRBD2 matches 10 bases. Germline CDR1 is MNHNS and CDR2 is SASEGT. This CDR3 has 16 residues. Germline trimming cut 4 bases from V and 4 bases from J; bases unmatched to any gene: 6. The CDR3 nucleotides are TGTGCCAGCAGTGTCCTACTAGCGGGGTTCACCGGGGAGCTGTTTTTT. The encoded protein is CASSVLLAGFTGELFF.

V and J are TRBV7-7 and TRBJ1-3; a weak D match, TRBD1 (6 bases). The V end lost 5 bases, the J end lost 0 bases, and 8 bases lay between the germline ends. In germline, CDR1 is SSHAT, CDR2 FNYEAQ (reference sequence). CDR3 size: 14 residues. Written as DNA, the CDR3 is TGTGCCAGCAGCGAACAGGGCTCTGGAAACACCATATATTTT. Encoded protein: CASSEQGSGNTIYF.

This clone appeared a single time. V gene TRBV7-2 combines with J gene TRBJ2-2; 9 nucleotides match TRBD2. Germline CDR1 is SGHTA and CDR2 is FQGNSA. Trimming removed 1 base from V and 3 bases from J; junction bases left unmatched: 3. This CDR3 has 16 amino acids. The CDR3 region has the DNA TGTGCCAGCAGCTTAGGCGGGGGGGCGTACACCGGGGAGCTGTTTTTT. This gives the protein CASSLGGGAYTGELFF.

The V gene is TRBV5-1, the J gene TRBJ2-5, with TRBD2 identical over 9 bases. CDR1 SGHRS and CDR2 YFSETQ come from the germline V gene. Trimming cost V 7 bases and J 4 bases; bases outside gene matches: 17. There are 17 residues in the CDR3. The CDR3 DNA follows: TGCGCCAGCGGGTCAGGTAGCGGGGGCCCCGGACGAGAGACCCAGTACTTC. Protein product: CASGSGSGGPGRETQYF.

V gene TRBV30 combines with J gene TRBJ1-1; TRBD1 might be the D (6 bases). Trimming removed 0 bases from V and 4 bases from J, with 9 bases in between. The germline CDR1 and CDR2 sequences are GTSNPN and SVGIG (reference sequence). The CDR3 is made up of 13 amino acids. The CDR3 sequence is CAWSVSGATEAFF. The CDR3 DNA reads as TGTGCCTGGAGTGTTTCAGGGGCCACTGAAGCTTTCTTT.

This clone turned up a few times. The rearrangement uses TRBV2 and TRBJ1-2; 8 nucleotides line up with TRBD1. With V trimmed by 3 bases and J by 2 bases, 5 bases remained unmatched. CDR1 and CDR2 from the germline V gene are SNHLY and FYNNEI. The CDR3 spans 15 residues. The CDR3 sequence is CASSEQGASNYGYTF. The CDR3 DNA follows: TGTGCCAGCAGTGAGCAGGGGGCGTCAAACTATGGCTACACCTTC.

The rearrangement joins TRBV27 to TRBJ1-2; 12 positions agree with TRBD1. V dropped 5 bases and J dropped 4; count of bases not matched to a gene: 8. The CDR3 is 16 amino acids. Germline assignment: CDR1 MNHEY and CDR2 SMNVEV (reference sequence). The CDR3: CASSQTGTGGLYGYTF. The CDR3 bases are TGTGCCAGCAGTCAAACCGGGACAGGGGGCCTCTATGGCTACACCTTC.

This clone was seen a few times. The V call is TRBV4-2, the J call TRBJ1-6, with a tentative D call TRBD1 (5 bases). V lost 0 bases, J lost 5 bases, and 8 bases lay in between. The CDR3 covers 15 residues. Germline V gene sequence: CDR1 LGHNA, CDR2 YNFKEQ. The CDR3 DNA sequence: TGTGCCAGCAGCCAAGAGGCAGGGAATAATTCACCCCTCCACTTT. Its protein is CASSQEAGNNSPLHF.